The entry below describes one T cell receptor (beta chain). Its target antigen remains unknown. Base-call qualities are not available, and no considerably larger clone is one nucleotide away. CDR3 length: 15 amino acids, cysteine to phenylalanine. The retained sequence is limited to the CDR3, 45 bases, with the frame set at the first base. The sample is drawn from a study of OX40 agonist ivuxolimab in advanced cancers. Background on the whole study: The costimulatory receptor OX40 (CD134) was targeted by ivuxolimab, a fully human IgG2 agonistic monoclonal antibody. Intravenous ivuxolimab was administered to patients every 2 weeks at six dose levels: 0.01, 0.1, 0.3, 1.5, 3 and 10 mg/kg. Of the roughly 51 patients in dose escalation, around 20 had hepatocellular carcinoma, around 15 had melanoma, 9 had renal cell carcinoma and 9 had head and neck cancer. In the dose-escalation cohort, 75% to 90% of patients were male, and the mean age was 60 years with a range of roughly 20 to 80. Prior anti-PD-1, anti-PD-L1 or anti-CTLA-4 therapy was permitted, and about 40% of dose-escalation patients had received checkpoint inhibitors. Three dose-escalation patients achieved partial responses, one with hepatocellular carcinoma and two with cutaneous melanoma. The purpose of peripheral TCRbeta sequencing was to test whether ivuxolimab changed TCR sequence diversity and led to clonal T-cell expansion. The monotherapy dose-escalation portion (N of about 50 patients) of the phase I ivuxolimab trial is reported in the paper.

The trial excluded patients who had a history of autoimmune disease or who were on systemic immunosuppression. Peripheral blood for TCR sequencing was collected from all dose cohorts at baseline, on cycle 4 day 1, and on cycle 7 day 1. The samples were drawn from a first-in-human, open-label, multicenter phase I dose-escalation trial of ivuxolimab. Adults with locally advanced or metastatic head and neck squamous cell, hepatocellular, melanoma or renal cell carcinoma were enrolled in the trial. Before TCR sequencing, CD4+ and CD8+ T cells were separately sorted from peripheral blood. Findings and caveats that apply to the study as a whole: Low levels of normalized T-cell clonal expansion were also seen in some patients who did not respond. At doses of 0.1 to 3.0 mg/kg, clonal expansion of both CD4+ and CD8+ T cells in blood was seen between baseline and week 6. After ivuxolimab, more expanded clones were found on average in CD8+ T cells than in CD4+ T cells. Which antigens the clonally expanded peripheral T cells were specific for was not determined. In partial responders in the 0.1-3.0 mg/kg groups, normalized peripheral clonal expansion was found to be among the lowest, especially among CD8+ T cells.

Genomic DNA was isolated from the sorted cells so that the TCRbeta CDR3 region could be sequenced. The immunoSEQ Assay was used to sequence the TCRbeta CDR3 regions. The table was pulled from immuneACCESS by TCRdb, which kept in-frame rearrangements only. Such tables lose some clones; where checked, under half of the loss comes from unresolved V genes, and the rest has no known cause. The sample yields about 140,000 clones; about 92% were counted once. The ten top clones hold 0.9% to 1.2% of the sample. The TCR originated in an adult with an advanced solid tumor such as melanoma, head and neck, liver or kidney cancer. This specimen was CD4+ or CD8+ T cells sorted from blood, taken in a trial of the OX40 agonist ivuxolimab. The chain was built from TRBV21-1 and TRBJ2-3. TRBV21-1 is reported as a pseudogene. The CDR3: CASSDGTVSTDTQYF. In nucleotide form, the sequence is TGTGCCAGCAGCGACGGGACGGTTAGCACAGATACGCAGTATTTT.